Listed below are T cell receptor beta chains from one sample, sequenced in a study of cytomegalovirus exposure and HLA in healthy donors. Profiling relied on immunoSEQ multiplex PCR, and the TCRdb table lists in-frame clones only, not all of them. This sample carries about 350,000 clones, around 90% of them seen once, and the ten largest clones take over 1%. Sequencing used PBMCs. Receptors originate from a woman aged 25 to 45 in good health and CMV-seropositive. CDR3s include the opening cysteine and the closing phenylalanine or tryptophan. The D gene is left open where the match is weak. Clone size is not always given. Where it is, it says once, few, many or a class for expanded clones.

D,J,V,size,length,DNA,CDR3
TRBD1,TRBJ1-5,TRBV28,-,16,TGTGCCAGCTGGGGGACAGGAACATATAGCAATCAGCCCCAGCATTTT,CASWGTGTYSNQPQHF
TRBD2,TRBJ2-3,TRBV2,-,15,TGTGCCAGCAGTCGGGAGGGAACTAGCACAGATACGCAGTATTTT,CASSREGTSTDTQYF
-,TRBJ2-2,TRBV29-1,-,14,TGCAGCGTTGAAGGATCGAGGGTCACCGGGGAGCTGTTTTTT,CSVEGSRVTGELFF
TRBD1,TRBJ1-2,TRBV7-9,once,12,TGTGCCAGCAGCTCGACAGGGGAGGGCTACACCTTC,CASSSTGEGYTF
-,TRBJ2-3,TRBV2,-,12,TGTGCCAGCAGTGAAGGCGCAGATACGCAGTATTTT,CASSEGADTQYF
TRBD2,TRBJ2-3,TRBV29-1,-,13,TGCAGCGTGCGCGGGGGGCGTGCAGATACGCAGTATTTT,CSVRGGRADTQYF
TRBD1,TRBJ2-7,TRBV6-6,-,14,TGTGCCAGCAGAAAAAGGGACAGTCGCCCCGAGCAGTACTTC,CASRKRDSRPEQYF
-,TRBJ2-7,TRBV5-1,-,13,TGCGCCAGCAGCGAGGCGCTCTCCTACGAGCAGTACTTC,CASSEALSYEQYF
TRBD1,TRBJ2-3,TRBV15,-,16,TGTGCCACCAGCAGCAGAGAGCAGGGGGAGCCAGATACGCAGTATTTT,CATSSREQGEPDTQYF
-,TRBJ1-2,TRBV12-2,-,14,TGTGCAAGTCGCTTAGTGGGCAGAACGGGGAGCTACACCTTC,CASRLVGRTGSYTF
-,TRBJ2-6,TRBV28,-,13,TGTGCCAGCAGTTTCGGGAGGGCCAACGTCCTGACTTTC,CASSFGRANVLTF
TRBD1,TRBJ1-4,TRBV4-3,-,16,TGCGCCAGCAGCCAGCAACAGGGGGCTTTCGATGAAAAACTGTTTTTT,CASSQQQGAFDEKLFF
-,TRBJ2-1,TRBV7-3,-,16,TGTGCCAGCAGCTTAAAATCTTCCGGGGTCCCCAATGAGCAGTTCTTC,CASSLKSSGVPNEQFF
TRBD2,TRBJ2-2,TRBV5-4,-,14,TGTGCCAGCAACAGCGGGACTAACACCGGGGAGCTGTTTTTT,CASNSGTNTGELFF
-,TRBJ2-7,TRBV6-5,-,15,TGTGCCAGCAGTTACTTTACGGATGGGCCCTACGAGCAGTACTTC,CASSYFTDGPYEQYF
TRBD2,TRBJ2-3,TRBV6-4,-,15,TGTGCCAGCAGTGACTCTCTAGCGGGAGCAGATACGCAGTATTTT,CASSDSLAGADTQYF
-,TRBJ1-1,TRBV9,-,13,TGTGCCAGCAGCGTGGTAGGGGCGCCTGAAGCTTTCTTT,CASSVVGAPEAFF
-,TRBJ1-2,TRBV7-9,-,11,TGTGCCAGCAGCTTAGATCTTGGCTACACCTTC,CASSLDLGYTF
-,TRBJ1-5,TRBV6-5,-,14,TGTGCCAGCAGTTACGGGGCTAGCAATCAGCCCCAGCATTTT,CASSYGASNQPQHF
-,TRBJ1-2,TRBV4-3,-,13,TGCGCCAGCAGCCTCCAAGGAGGATATGGCTACACCTTC,CASSLQGGYGYTF
-,TRBJ2-7,TRBV15,once,14,TGTGCCACCAGCGAGGGGCAGGGAACGTACGAGCAGTACTTC,CATSEGQGTYEQYF
TRBD1,TRBJ2-7,TRBV5-1,-,14,TGCGCCAGCAGCTGGGACAGGGTGGCGGATGAGCAGTACTTC,CASSWDRVADEQYF
-,TRBJ2-7,TRBV4-2,-,18,TGTGCCAGCAGCCAAGAGAAGAAAGAGTGGGCAGGAACTTACGAGCAGTACTTC,CASSQEKKEWAGTYEQYF
TRBD2,TRBJ2-2,TRBV9,-,16,TGTGCCAGCAGCGTAGCTAGCGGGAGGCCCCACGGGGAGCTGTTTTTT,CASSVASGRPHGELFF
-,TRBJ2-1,TRBV4-2,-,12,TGTGCCAGCAGCCAAGAGAAGGATGAGCAGTTCTTC,CASSQEKDEQFF
-,TRBJ1-2,TRBV30,-,12,TGTGCCTGGAGTGTTGGCAGCGCTAGCTACACCTTC,CAWSVGSASYTF
TRBD2,TRBJ2-7,TRBV11-2,-,18,TGTGCCAGCAGCACCCGGTCGCCTAGCGGGCCTCCACCCTACGAGCAGTACTTC,CASSTRSPSGPPPYEQYF
TRBD1,TRBJ2-1,TRBV29-1,-,14,TGCAGCGCTACACGCGGGACAGGTTACAATGAGCAGTTCTTC,CSATRGTGYNEQFF
-,TRBJ2-3,TRBV4-1,-,20,TGCGCCAGCAGCCAAGTTTTACGGGAGATAAGGACGTCTAGCACAGATACGCAGTATTTT,CASSQVLREIRTSSTDTQYF
-,TRBJ1-2,TRBV4-3,-,13,TGCGCCAGCAGCCAAGGCAGGCTCTATGGCTACACCTTC,CASSQGRLYGYTF
TRBD2,TRBJ2-1,TRBV6-1,-,16,TGTGCCAGCAGTGTCACTAGCGGGGGGGCAGGCGATGAGCAGTTCTTC,CASSVTSGGAGDEQFF
-,TRBJ1-4,TRBV30,-,14,TGTGCCTGGAGTGGACGGTCAACTAATGAAAAACTGTTTTTT,CAWSGRSTNEKLFF
-,TRBJ2-7,TRBV23-1,-,15,TGCGCCAGCAGTCAATCGGTAACGAACTCCTACGAGCAGTACTTC,CASSQSVTNSYEQYF
-,TRBJ2-1,TRBV19,-,16,TGTGCCAGTAGTAATACGGGACCGGGGCTGAACAATGAGCAGTTCTTC,CASSNTGPGLNNEQFF
-,TRBJ2-1,TRBV9,few,11,TGTGCCAGCAGCGTAGGCGGTGAGCAGTTCTTC,CASSVGGEQFF
-,TRBJ1-2,TRBV21-1,-,12,TGTGCCAGCAGCAAACCAGGGGCCGGCTACACCTTC,CASSKPGAGYTF
-,TRBJ2-1,TRBV9,-,13,TGTGCCAGCAGCGTAGGGACGTACAATGAGCAGTTCTTC,CASSVGTYNEQFF
-,TRBJ1-6,TRBV6-5,-,14,TGTGCCAGCAGTACCGTCGGGGGAAATTCACCCCTCCACTTT,CASSTVGGNSPLHF
-,TRBJ2-7,TRBV9,-,15,TGTGCCAGCAGCGTAGAAGTAGGGTCCTCCTACGAGCAGTACTTC,CASSVEVGSSYEQYF
-,TRBJ1-1,TRBV4-3,-,15,TGCGCCAGCAGCCAAGGGACACACCAGAACACTGAAGCTTTCTTT,CASSQGTHQNTEAFF
-,TRBJ1-5,TRBV2,-,15,TGTGCCAGCAGTGAAAACGGGGGGCAATATCAGCCCCAGCATTTT,CASSENGGQYQPQHF
-,TRBJ2-7,TRBV11-2,once,13,TGTGCCAGCAGCTTACAGGGCGCCTACGAGCAGTACTTC,CASSLQGAYEQYF
TRBD2,TRBJ2-7,TRBV10-3,-,15,TGTGCCATCAGTGATGGACTAGCGGGAGCCCACGAGCAGTACTTC,CAISDGLAGAHEQYF
TRBD1,TRBJ1-2,TRBV7-2,-,13,TGTGCCAGCAGCTCTCGGACAGGGGCTGGCTACACCTTC,CASSSRTGAGYTF
-,TRBJ2-1,TRBV19,-,14,TGTGCCATGTCGCTAGGGGTTGGAGGCAATGAGCAGTTCTTC,CAMSLGVGGNEQFF
-,TRBJ2-2,TRBV15,-,17,TGTGCCACCAGCAGAGATCAAGGTTTAGCCGGCACCGGGGAGCTGTTTTTT,CATSRDQGLAGTGELFF
-,TRBJ2-7,TRBV5-5,-,12,TGTGCCAGCAGCGTCTTTGGGAACGAGCAGTACTTC,CASSVFGNEQYF
-,TRBJ2-7,TRBV5-1,-,14,TGCGCCAGCAGCCCAACGACAGCGTCCTACGAGCAGTACTTC,CASSPTTASYEQYF
-,TRBJ2-1,TRBV7-2,-,12,TGTGCCAGCAGCCAACTAAACAATGAGCAGTTCTTC,CASSQLNNEQFF
-,TRBJ2-5,TRBV30,few,17,TGTGCCTGGAGTGTCCCGACGGCCCTTACCTGGGGCGAGACCCAGTACTTC,CAWSVPTALTWGETQYF
TRBD1,TRBJ2-1,TRBV27,-,13,TGTGCCACCCGGGACAGGTCCTACAATGAGCAGTTCTTC,CATRDRSYNEQFF
TRBD1,TRBJ2-7,TRBV29-1,-,13,TGCAGCGTCTCAGGGGGTGAAATCTACGAGCAGTACTTC,CSVSGGEIYEQYF
-,TRBJ1-5,TRBV30,few,13,TGTGCCTGGAGTCCAGGGGCTGGTCAGCCCCAGCATTTT,CAWSPGAGQPQHF
TRBD1,TRBJ1-6,TRBV6-5,few,15,TGTGCCAGCAGATACGGACAGGGTCTTAGTTCACCCCTCCACTTT,CASRYGQGLSSPLHF
-,TRBJ1-4,TRBV7-6,-,15,TGTGCCAGCAGCTTAGCGCCATCGGGTAATGAAAAACTGTTTTTT,CASSLAPSGNEKLFF
-,TRBJ1-3,TRBV11-2,-,15,TGTGCCAGCAGGGACCCAGCGGTTCTGGGGAACACCATATATTTT,CASRDPAVLGNTIYF
-,TRBJ2-5,TRBV6-5,-,13,TGTGCCAGCAGTTACACCACTGTAGAGACCCAGTACTTC,CASSYTTVETQYF
-,TRBJ1-5,TRBV4-2,-,16,TGTGCCAGCAGCCAAGATTCCGGCAGGACGGATCAGCCCCAGCATTTT,CASSQDSGRTDQPQHF
TRBD1,TRBJ1-5,TRBV30,-,15,TGTGCCTGGAGTGCAGGACAGGGATACAATCAGCCCCAGCATTTT,CAWSAGQGYNQPQHF
TRBD2,TRBJ2-1,TRBV30,-,16,TGTGCGGGGGGTAGCGGGAGTGGGGAGCCCCTCAATGAGCAGTTCTTC,CAGGSGSGEPLNEQFF